Here is one T cell receptor (beta chain) with its context. Its antigen remains undetermined. Qualities for individual bases were not recorded, and no much larger clone is one base off. This sample was taken from a study of T cell responses to AZD1222 COVID-19 vaccine (dated by TCRdb to the early 2020s). Notes on the research overall: AZD1222 recipients whose second dose came at about 4 weeks and those whose second dose came at about 12 weeks were combined into one group, since spike-specific TCR depth and breadth did not differ between the two schedules. TCR sequencing covered over 230 trial participants: 200 to 220 given two doses of AZD1222 and about 26 given two doses of MenACWY control vaccine. Trial participants were enrolled into age subgroups of 18-55, 56-69 and 70-plus years, which contained approximately 150, 28 and 58 TCR-sequenced participants, respectively.

What the study reported, not specific to this receptor: Participants were mostly white British and included more females than males, and it was suggested by the authors that clonal diversity may have been underestimated. Reportedly, almost half of the unique spike-specific TCRs recognized epitopes lying outside the regions that are mutated in the B.1.351 and B.1.1.7 variants. In the small 56-69-year group, the increase in depth fell short of significance, most likely because of low power. After two AZD1222 doses, spike-specific TCR breadth and depth were significantly higher than at day 0 and than in MenACWY recipients. Because no day 14 peak-response samples were available, the repertoires could be characterized only after the peak T cell response. The vaccine-associated CD4 TCRs covered the entire spike protein, and the dominant responses fell in regions 160-218 and 743-854. Conclusions about previously exposed vaccinees are limited, since just a handful of AZD1222 recipients were seropositive for SARS-CoV-2 at baseline.

V and J are trimmed by 0 bases and 5 bases, and the gene matches miss 6 bases of the junction. CDR3 length: 16 amino acids, cysteine to phenylalanine. Only the CDR3 region is kept as DNA, spanning 48 bases read in frame from base 1. The germline V gene provides CDR1 SGHRS and CDR2 YFSETQ. The CDR3 regions of human TCRbeta chains were subjected to immunosequencing. Per the source publication's procedure: TCRs in the repertoires were compared against a reference library of SARS-CoV-2-specific TCRs that had been generated with the MIRA antigen-specificity platform. Breadth was defined as the fraction of unique TCRs that were SARS-CoV-2-associated, and depth was defined as the fraction of total T cells that were SARS-CoV-2-associated. Using the MIRA data, each spike-specific TCR was mapped to the spike region that the TCR reacts to and placed in a CD4 or CD8 class. Log10-transformed breadth and depth values were compared by one-way ANOVA with Sidak's multiple comparisons tests. TCRdb provides this immuneACCESS table in a form limited to in-frame rearrangements. Some clones are lacking; in checked studies, under half of them reflect an unresolved V gene, and why the rest are absent is not known. The V and J calls and the clone size are those of that table, but D and trimming were determined from the DNA. The sample data list about 76,000 clones, and approximately 91% of these were observed just once. The top ten hold approximately 10% of the sample.

In light of the paper, this sample's time point label describes: baseline before first vaccination. Vaccinee samples came from UK trials COV001 and COV002, including a single-blind randomized controlled phase 2/3 trial of AZD1222 (ChAdOx1 nCoV-19) in healthy adults. For TCRbeta chain sequencing, PBMC samples from trial participants were taken at day 0 and at day 28 after the second dose. The sequencing here drew on peripheral blood, taken on day 0 of AZD1222 vaccination. This TCR derives from an adult in good health. The sequence links TRBV5-1 to TRBJ2-3, with TRBD2 matching 10 junction bases. The CDR3 region reads CASSLAALAGKDTQYF. The DNA sequence reads TGCGCCAGCAGCTTGGCCGCACTAGCGGGAAAAGATACGCAGTATTTT.